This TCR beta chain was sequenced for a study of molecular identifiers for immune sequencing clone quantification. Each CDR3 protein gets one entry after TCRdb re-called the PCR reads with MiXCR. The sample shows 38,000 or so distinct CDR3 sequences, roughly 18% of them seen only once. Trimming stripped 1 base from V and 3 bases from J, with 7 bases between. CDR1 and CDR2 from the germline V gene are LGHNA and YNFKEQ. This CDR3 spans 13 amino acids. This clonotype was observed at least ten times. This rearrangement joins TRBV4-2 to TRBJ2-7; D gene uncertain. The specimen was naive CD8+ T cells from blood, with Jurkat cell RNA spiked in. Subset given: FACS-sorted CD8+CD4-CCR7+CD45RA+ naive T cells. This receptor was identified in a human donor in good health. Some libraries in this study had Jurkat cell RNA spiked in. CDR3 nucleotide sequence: TGTGCCAGCAGCCAAGTGTTTAGCTACGAGCAGTACTTC. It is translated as CASSQVFSYEQYF.